Presented here are 24 T cell receptor beta chains from one specimen sequenced in a study of T-cell reconstitution after alpha-beta-depleted transplantation in children. The authors prepared the TCRbeta library with unique molecular identifiers. TCRdb fed the PCR reads into MiXCR, producing one record per CDR3 protein. Among hundreds of thousands of distinct CDR3 sequences, 11% were seen once, and the ten largest hold roughly 27%. The source was PBMCs, collected before TCRalphabeta/CD19-depleted stem cell transplant. These receptor sequences come from a child in the first two years of life with acute myeloid leukemia, due to receive a stem cell transplant.

This clonotype was found many times. This rearrangement joins TRBV6-5 to TRBJ1-2, with D unresolved. Germline V gives CDR1 MNHEY, CDR2 SVGAGI. The CDR3 length is 14 residues. Trimming removed 2 bases from V and 3 bases from J, with 10 bases in between. The CDR3 DNA sequence: TGTGCCAGCAGTTACGGACGGAGGGACTATGGCTACACCTTC. Translation: CASSYGRRDYGYTF.

This clonotype was observed at least ten times. The gene calls are TRBV9 and TRBJ1-5; TRBD1 is a possible D gene (5 bases). Germline V gene sequence: CDR1 SGDLS, CDR2 YYNGEE. The CDR3 loop spans 14 amino acids. The ends were cut back, 0 bases at V and 3 bases at J, with 7 bases in the middle. CDR3 loop: CASSVGGVNQPQHF. As DNA, the CDR3 is TGTGCCAGCAGCGTAGGAGGGGTCAATCAGCCCCAGCATTTT.

The table lists this clonotype with many counts. The chain has TRBV28 and TRBJ2-1; 8 bases map to TRBD2. CDR3 length equals 15 residues. Germline CDR1 MDHEN, CDR2 SYDVKM. V lost 1 base and J lost 6; bases outside the gene matches: 5. CDR3 bases: TGTGCCAGCAGTTTATCCGGGGGGGGAGGCAATGAGCAGTTCTTC. Amino acid sequence: CASSLSGGGGNEQFF.

This clonotype was picked up many times. The rearrangement joins TRBV28 to TRBJ2-2, with D perhaps TRBD1 or TRBD2 (5 bases each). V gave up 7 bases and J gave up 5 bases, with 20 bases separating them. The length of the CDR3 is 16 residues. Germline values: CDR1 MDHEN, CDR2 SYDVKM. CDR3 in amino acids: CASNLPGTARTGELFF. The CDR3 DNA reads TGTGCCAGCAATTTGCCGGGGACGGCTCGGACCGGGGAGCTGTTTTTT.

This clonotype was counted only a few times. The chain employs TRBV12-3 or TRBV12-4 and TRBJ2-1, with D uncertain. The CDR3 length is 12 residues. V gave up 5 bases and J gave up 8 bases, with 10 bases separating them. The DNA for the CDR3 is TGTGCCAGCAGTAAACTGTACCATGAGCAGTTCTTC. Protein: CASSKLYHEQFF.

Details on this clonotype: One end of the junction varies from germline; a read error may be responsible. The chain is built from TRBV4-1 and TRBJ1-2; TRBD1 matches at 7 bases. The CDR3 runs 15 residues. CDR1 and CDR2 (germline): MGHRA, YSYEKL. The CDR3: CASSQDLGQVEGYSF. The CDR3 DNA sequence: TGCGCCAGCAGCCAAGACTTAGGACAGGTGGAAGGCTACTCCTTC.

This clonotype was seen many times. The chain links TRBV10-3 to TRBJ2-6, with D perhaps matching TRBD2 (5 bases). Germline V gene data show CDR1 as ENHRY and CDR2 as SYGVKD. V was clipped by 0 bases and J by 2 bases, with 5 bases between them. The CDR3 loop spans 15 amino acids. The CDR3 DNA reads TGTGCCATCAGTGAGTCGGAGGCTGGGGCCAACGTCCTGACTTTC. Encoded protein: CAISESEAGANVLTF.

This clonotype was detected a few times. V gene TRBV19 combines with J gene TRBJ2-1; D unresolved. Trimming took 4 bases from V and 2 from J, leaving 12 bases between them. The CDR3 spans 15 residues. CDR1 LNHDA and CDR2 SQIVND come from the germline V gene (reference sequence). CDR3 bases: TGTGCCAGTAGTACGCCTAAGCGACCCTACAATGAGCAGTTCTTC. It specifies CASSTPKRPYNEQFF.

This clonotype occurred many times. The chain is built from TRBV5-5 and TRBJ1-2; D unclear. The CDR3 consists of 16 residues. Germline CDR1 reads SGHKS; CDR2 reads YYEKEE (reference sequence). V was cut by 0 bases and J by 4 bases, with 16 bases left in between. CDR3 sequence reads: CASSLAWERFIYGYTF. The CDR3 DNA is TGTGCCAGCAGCTTGGCCTGGGAGCGTTTTATCTATGGCTACACCTTC.

This clonotype was recorded many times. The chain is built from TRBV10-3 and TRBJ1-4, with 8 bases identical to TRBD1. Per germline, CDR1 ENHRY and CDR2 SYGVKD. V lost 6 bases to trimming and J lost 10 bases; unmatched junction nucleotides: 4. The CDR3 loop spans 12 amino acids. The CDR3 DNA reads TGTGCCATCAGGGACAGGGTTGGAAAACTGTTTTTT. Protein sequence: CAIRDRVGKLFF.

This clonotype was seen ten or more times. The V gene is TRBV18, the J gene TRBJ1-5; D might be TRBD1 (5 bases). This CDR3 is built from 13 residues. V was shortened by 2 bases and J by 5 bases, with 7 bases between the two germline ends. In germline, CDR1 is KGHSH, CDR2 LQKENI. CDR3 amino acids: CASSPKQDQPQHF. The CDR3 DNA follows: TGTGCCAGCTCACCAAAACAGGATCAGCCCCAGCATTTT. Full variable domain (outside the CDR3, taken from reference TRBV18 and TRBJ1-5): NAGVMQNPRHLVRRRGQEARLRCSPMKGHSHVYWYRQLPEEGLKFMVYLQKENIIDESGMPKERFSAEFPKEGPSILRIQQVVRGDSAAYFCASSPKQDQPQHFGDGTRLSIL.

This clonotype was recorded at least ten times. The J gene is TRBJ1-2, the V gene TRBV29-1; 8 bases agree with TRBD1. Germline CDR1 SQVTM, CDR2 ANQGSEA. Trimming took 7 bases from V and 8 from J; bases not matched to a gene: 6. The CDR3 is made up of 11 amino acids. CDR3 nucleotides: TGCAGCGCTACAGGGGGAGGGGGCTACACCTTC. This encodes CSATGGGGYTF.

At least ten counts were recorded for this clonotype. The gene calls are TRBV4-2 and TRBJ1-2, with D possibly being TRBD1 (6 bases). Germline V CDR1 and CDR2: LGHNA, YNFKEQ. This CDR3 has 14 amino acids. Trimming took 0 bases from V and 4 from J, leaving 9 bases between them. CDR3 in amino acids: CASSQDRQVYGYTF. CDR3 in DNA: TGTGCCAGCAGCCAAGATAGACAGGTCTATGGCTACACCTTC.

This clonotype occurred many times. The chain carries TRBV24-1 and TRBJ2-1; 15 nucleotides match TRBD2. Trimming cost V 7 bases and J 3 bases; bases outside gene matches: 6. The CDR3 sequence is 17 residues long. Germline V CDR1 and CDR2: KGHDR, SFDVKD. The CDR3 loop reads CATSLGLAGGFYNEQFF. DNA for the CDR3: TGTGCCACCAGCCTCGGACTAGCGGGAGGGTTCTACAATGAGCAGTTCTTC.

The table lists this clonotype with many counts. V and J are TRBV29-1 and TRBJ1-2; D remains unclear. Trimming removed 2 bases at V and 4 bases at J, with 14 bases between. The CDR3 covers 14 residues. CDR1 is SQVTM, CDR2 ANQGSEA, per germline. The CDR3 DNA reads as TGCAGCGTTGAAAGCCGCGGGGTCGGCTATGGCTACACCTTC. Translated, it gives CSVESRGVGYGYTF.

This clonotype was recorded many times. The V call is TRBV19, the J call TRBJ2-1; possibly TRBD1 for D (7 bases). The germline V gene encodes CDR1 LNHDA and CDR2 SQIVND (reference sequence). The V and J ends lost 10 bases and 5 bases respectively, with 27 bases between them. The CDR3 loop spans 17 amino acids. This CDR3 reads CATPGGGQTGTNNEQFF. CDR3 bases: TGTGCCACTCCAGGGGGAGGACAGACAGGCACGAACAATGAGCAGTTCTTC.

The table lists this clonotype with a few counts. The chain couples TRBV5-1 to TRBJ2-7; the match to TRBD2 covers 7 bases. This CDR3 region has 15 residues. The germline V gene encodes CDR1 SGHRS and CDR2 YFSETQ. V lost 0 bases to trimming and J lost 3 bases; unmatched junction nucleotides: 6. CDR3 amino acids: CASSLVALADYEQYF. Written as DNA, the CDR3 is TGCGCCAGCAGCTTGGTGGCCCTAGCGGACTACGAGCAGTACTTC. Full variable domain (outside the CDR3, taken from reference TRBV5-1 and TRBJ2-7): KAGVTQTPRYLIKTRGQQVTLSCSPISGHRSVSWYQQTPGQGLQFLFEYFSETQRNKGNFPGRFSGRQFSNSRSEMNVSTLELGDSALYLCASSLVALADYEQYFGPGTRLTVT.

Regarding this clonotype: A clone one base away is much larger, so this may be a read error. The chain is built from TRBV28 and TRBJ1-5; D is unclear. Trimming took 11 bases from V and 2 from J, leaving 13 bases between them. This CDR3 region has 13 residues. Germline values: CDR1 MDHEN, CDR2 SYDVKM. The CDR3 loop is CACNWVGNQPQHF. The CDR3 region has the DNA TGTGCCTGCAACTGGGTTGGCAATCAGCCCCAGCATTTT.

The table lists this clonotype with many counts. V usage is TRBV16 and J usage is TRBJ2-7; 8 bases match TRBD2. This CDR3 has 17 residues. V gave up 4 bases and J gave up 0 bases; unmatched junction bases: 11. Germline-derived CDR1 and CDR2 are KGHSY and FQNENV. The DNA for the CDR3 is TGTGCCAGCAGCCCTCTCCAAGGTAGCGGGGTCTCCTACGAGCAGTACTTC. Protein product: CASSPLQGSGVSYEQYF.

This clonotype was found many times. The junction departs from the called germline gene at one end, perhaps through a read error. The V and J genes are TRBV5-1 and TRBJ2-6; D is ambiguous. The V gene's germline CDR1 is SGHRS and CDR2 YFSETQ. This CDR3 spans 13 amino acids. The CDR3 nucleotides are TGTGCCAGCAGCTTATCTGGGGCCAACGTCCTGACTTTC. It specifies CASSLSGANVLTF.

This clonotype has a count of ten or more. The rearrangement uses TRBV21-1 and TRBJ1-1; the table calls TRBD1, which could not be checked here. TRBV21-1 is given as a pseudogene. The CDR3 covers 15 residues. The CDR3 coding sequence is TGTGCCAGCGGGCGCACCGCAGACATGAACACTGAAGCTTTCTTT. This sequence encodes CASGRTADMNTEAFF.

This clonotype was counted ten times or more. The J gene is TRBJ1-5, the V gene TRBV19, with D perhaps matching TRBD1 (6 bases). Germline V CDR1 and CDR2: LNHDA, SQIVND (reference sequence). The length of the CDR3 is 15 residues. V lost 4 bases to trimming and J lost 2 bases, with 12 bases between them. The CDR3 loop is CASSTGVDGNQPQHF. CDR3 nucleotide sequence: TGTGCCAGTAGTACAGGGGTGGACGGCAATCAGCCCCAGCATTTT.

There are many counts of this clonotype. This rearrangement joins TRBV6-2 or TRBV6-3 to TRBJ2-3; maybe TRBD2 (5 bases). CDR3 size: 11 residues. V lost 10 bases to trimming and J lost 8 bases, with 13 bases between them. Germline V lookup: CDR1 MNHEY, CDR2 SVGEGT. The CDR3 nucleotides are TGTGCCACTGGCCGCGCGGGTACGCAGTATTTT. Its protein is CATGRAGTQYF.

In its sample, this clonotype was seen many times. The V and J genes are TRBV11-2 and TRBJ2-3, with TRBD1 identical over 8 bases. This CDR3 contains 14 residues. Germline V lookup: CDR1 SGHAT, CDR2 FQNNGV. Losses at the gene ends were 5 bases for V and 2 bases for J; bases not matched to a gene: 3. The CDR3, as DNA: TGTGCCAGCAGCCGGACAGGGAACACAGATACGCAGTATTTT. Amino acids: CASSRTGNTDTQYF. The variable domain in full, completed from reference TRBV11-2 and TRBJ2-3, reads EAGVAQSPRYKIIEKRQSVAFWCNPISGHATLYWYQQILGQGPKLLIQFQNNGVVDDSQLPKDRFSAERLKGVDSTLKIQPAKLEDSAVYLCASSRTGNTDTQYFGPGTRLTVL.